The subject of this entry is one T cell receptor beta chain. Its antigen is undetermined. CDR3 length: 14 amino acids. The germline gives CDR1 LGHNA, CDR2 YSLEER. The V gene lost 4 bases and the J gene lost 5 bases, with 14 bases spanning the gap. Treatment reported: approximately 11-day PBMC culture with coronavirus spike peptide pools or control peptides (ViraFEST assay). Isolation of CD4+ T cells by negative selection took place after more than 9 days of culture. The Oncomine TCR Beta short-read assay sequenced DNA from cultured CD4+ T cells. TCRdb processed the PCR reads anew with MiXCR; each CDR3 protein has one entry. The sample holds about 19,000 distinct CDR3 sequences, roughly 31% seen once. The data derive from a study of vaccination and CD4 T cells after COVID-19. Study summary: Overlapping peptides of the spike proteins of SARS-CoV-2, HCoV-NL63, HCoV-OC43 and HCoV-229E were used for cell stimulation.

V gene TRBV4-3 combines with J gene TRBJ1-1, with D maybe TRBD1 (6 bases). The sequence was collected from a human donor with COVID-19. Sequences were obtained from cultured CD4+ T cells from blood. DNA for the CDR3: TGCGCCAGCAGCCCACAACAGGGAGGTACTGAAGCTTTCTTT. Translation gives CASSPQQGGTEAFF.